This is a list of T cell receptor beta chains from one sample in a study of human T cells and chemical hapten exposure. TCRdb fed the RACE reads into MiXCR, producing one record per CDR3 protein. The sample carries 340,000 or so distinct CDR3 sequences, approximately 6.3% recorded once. The specimen comprised whole blood, sampled in connection with sensitization to the hapten diphenylcyclopropenone (DPC). These TCRs come from a woman younger than 35 with alopecia areata. Some clones in this sample may be carry-over from other donors' samples. Both conserved end residues are part of each CDR3. Each record gives: J gene, CDR3 length, V gene, CDR3 protein.

J: TRBJ2-1
length: 13
V: TRBV7-9
CDR3: CASRAGTGDEQFF

J: TRBJ1-1
length: 11
V: TRBV29-1
CDR3: CSVRLDTEAFF

J: TRBJ1-6
length: 15
V: TRBV2
CDR3: CASRPSVGLYSPLHF

J: TRBJ1-1
length: 14
V: TRBV4-3
CDR3: CASSHGGLDTEAFF

J: TRBJ2-4
length: 16
V: TRBV6-6
CDR3: CASSYEGGQPKNIQYF

J: TRBJ1-4
length: 13
V: TRBV18
CDR3: CASSPPTDEKLFF

J: TRBJ2-1
length: 15
V: TRBV7-7
CDR3: CASSLEWGRRNEQFF

J: TRBJ2-3
length: 16
V: TRBV24-1
CDR3: CATSDLAGEGTDTQYF

J: TRBJ1-5
length: 13
V: TRBV6-1
CDR3: CASSDDRVQPQHF

J: TRBJ2-5
length: 14
V: TRBV6-5
CDR3: CASSPSVREETQYF

J: TRBJ2-3
length: 14
V: TRBV7-2
CDR3: CASRPGDATDTQYF

J: TRBJ2-3
length: 16
V: TRBV27
CDR3: CASRVPRASGTDTQYF

J: TRBJ2-1
length: 19
V: TRBV12-3/TRBV12-4
CDR3: CASTMGSRGGGFSYNEQFF

J: TRBJ1-3
length: 15
V: TRBV18
CDR3: CASSPSGELGNTIYF

J: TRBJ2-3
length: 14
V: TRBV5-1
CDR3: CASSPGTSADTQYF

J: TRBJ2-3
length: 15
V: TRBV20-1
CDR3: CSARSLATNTDTQYF

J: TRBJ2-7
length: 13
V: TRBV3-1
CDR3: CASRRGRTYEQYF

J: TRBJ1-5
length: 15
V: TRBV28
CDR3: CASSLQGAPNQPQHF

J: TRBJ1-4
length: 12
V: TRBV7-2
CDR3: CASSSSPEKLFF

J: TRBJ2-2
length: 13
V: TRBV12-3/TRBV12-4
CDR3: CASTLASTGELFF

J: TRBJ2-7
length: 12
V: TRBV3-1
CDR3: CASSQVKGEQYF

J: TRBJ1-1
length: 11
V: TRBV5-1
CDR3: CASSFFGQAFF

J: TRBJ1-1
length: 14
V: TRBV12-3/TRBV12-4
CDR3: CASTLEGMNTEAFF

J: TRBJ1-5
length: 13
V: TRBV12-5
CDR3: CASGFGSGQPQHF

J: TRBJ1-2
length: 13
V: TRBV27
CDR3: CASSFNGNYGYTF

J: TRBJ2-3
length: 11
V: TRBV24-1
CDR3: CATGRTDTQYF

J: TRBJ2-1
length: 14
V: TRBV7-9
CDR3: CASSLGGLVNEQFF

J: TRBJ2-3
length: 14
V: TRBV28
CDR3: CASSYQGDTDTQYF

J: TRBJ2-7
length: 12
V: TRBV28
CDR3: CASSATPHEQYF

J: TRBJ2-5
length: 12
V: TRBV20-1
CDR3: CSAAGAQETQYF

J: TRBJ2-3
length: 14
V: TRBV5-1
CDR3: CASSPVLVTDTQYF

J: TRBJ2-7
length: 14
V: TRBV2
CDR3: CASGTEIWGTEQYF

J: TRBJ2-7
length: 16
V: TRBV6-5
CDR3: CASSYSKGKLSYEQYF

J: TRBJ1-1
length: 15
V: TRBV28
CDR3: CASSLKGGGGTEAFF

J: TRBJ2-2
length: 16
V: TRBV18
CDR3: CASSMWTSGGAVELFF

J: TRBJ2-4
length: 14
V: TRBV6-6
CDR3: CASRSGGAKNIQYF

J: TRBJ1-6
length: 16
V: TRBV6-5
CDR3: CASSYTRDRDNSPLHF

J: TRBJ1-5
length: 14
V: TRBV7-9
CDR3: CASSHSGAGQPQHF

J: TRBJ2-3
length: 17
V: TRBV5-6
CDR3: CASSWGLAGFSTDTQYF

J: TRBJ2-5
length: 14
V: TRBV29-1
CDR3: CSVDQQGKGETQYF

J: TRBJ1-4
length: 12
V: TRBV2
CDR3: CASRDANEKLFF

J: TRBJ2-5
length: 17
V: TRBV6-1
CDR3: CASSLSRTSGGQETQYF

J: TRBJ2-3
length: 13
V: TRBV20-1
CDR3: CSVWNRGPDTQYF

J: TRBJ2-3
length: 15
V: TRBV12-3/TRBV12-4
CDR3: CASSDIQTGTDTQYF

J: TRBJ1-1
length: 14
V: TRBV6-2/TRBV6-3
CDR3: CASSLQEVGTEAFF

J: TRBJ2-1
length: 14
V: TRBV5-1
CDR3: CASSLDSGGYEQFF

J: TRBJ1-1
length: 16
V: TRBV10-2
CDR3: CASSPPRGGWDTEAFF

J: TRBJ2-1
length: 13
V: TRBV5-8
CDR3: CASSLDGDNEQFF

J: TRBJ1-4
length: 17
V: TRBV5-1
CDR3: CASSRALQGATNEKLFF

J: TRBJ1-4
length: 15
V: TRBV4-2
CDR3: CASSQDFGTTEKLFF

J: TRBJ2-3
length: 22
V: TRBV11-2
CDR3: CASSLRYYGLAGGPGGTDTQYF

J: TRBJ2-7
length: 15
V: TRBV28
CDR3: CASSLAQGVVYEQYF

J: TRBJ2-7
length: 11
V: TRBV20-1
CDR3: CSVLDSYEQYF